This is a list of T cell receptor beta chains from one sample in a study of T cells after yellow fever vaccination. Each CDR3 protein gets one entry after TCRdb re-called the 5' RACE reads with MiXCR. The repertoire holds about 170,000 distinct CDR3 sequences, with more than 9.5% as singletons. The sequences come from CD8+ T cells sorted from PBMCs, collected 15 days after the yellow fever booster vaccination. The receptors come from a man younger than 35 who received the YFV17D yellow fever vaccine. Each CDR3 is given without its conserved first and last residue. The order of the fields is V gene, J gene, CDR3 protein.

TRBV28	TRBJ2-5	ASRGNRAIETQY
TRBV28	TRBJ2-1	ASSLIQGVRSYNEQF
TRBV10-3	TRBJ2-1	AISESGGSWEQF
TRBV5-1	TRBJ2-7	ASSLDGGFEIHEQY
TRBV11-1	TRBJ1-1	ASSLAPGESTEAF
TRBV12-3/TRBV12-4	TRBJ2-3	ASSIQGGTDTQY
TRBV2	TRBJ2-1	ASGAAPYNEQF
TRBV5-6	TRBJ2-1	ASSLGSGLIYNEQF
TRBV29-1	TRBJ2-7	SAFGIQTGEQY
TRBV4-3	TRBJ2-1	ASSQDMRGMEQF
TRBV20-1	TRBJ2-5	SASDAWEETQY
TRBV18	TRBJ1-5	ASSPDGNQPQH
TRBV7-9	TRBJ2-2	ASSLGAGNTGELF
TRBV5-1	TRBJ1-1	ASSWGQGETEAF
TRBV4-3	TRBJ2-1	ASSPRTVLYPYNEQF
TRBV12-3/TRBV12-4	TRBJ2-2	ASSRRTGYPGELF
TRBV25-1	TRBJ2-5	ASSAIAGEQETQY
TRBV6-5	TRBJ1-2	ASSYSPGGGYT
TRBV12-3/TRBV12-4	TRBJ1-4	ASSQGEGEKLF
TRBV4-1	TRBJ2-7	ASSQEGIGALPYEQY
TRBV2	TRBJ1-5	ASSEGWDQPQH
TRBV6-6	TRBJ1-1	ASSYSNRNTEAF
TRBV6-5	TRBJ2-3	ASSWTRDAQY
TRBV5-1	TRBJ2-7	ASSLNGGTVYEQY
TRBV7-9	TRBJ1-4	ASSPVRGPNEKLF
TRBV12-5	TRBJ1-3	ASGLVLTGESGNTIY
TRBV4-2	TRBJ2-3	ASSQDVVGLGIQDTQY
TRBV10-3	TRBJ1-6	AISEGTASSPLH
TRBV15	TRBJ1-1	ATSRDASGLPQAF
TRBV5-4	TRBJ2-1	ASSPEAGGPSDEQF
TRBV15	TRBJ1-6	ATSRAKLSGGTPLH
TRBV29-1	TRBJ2-1	SVEDRGEQF